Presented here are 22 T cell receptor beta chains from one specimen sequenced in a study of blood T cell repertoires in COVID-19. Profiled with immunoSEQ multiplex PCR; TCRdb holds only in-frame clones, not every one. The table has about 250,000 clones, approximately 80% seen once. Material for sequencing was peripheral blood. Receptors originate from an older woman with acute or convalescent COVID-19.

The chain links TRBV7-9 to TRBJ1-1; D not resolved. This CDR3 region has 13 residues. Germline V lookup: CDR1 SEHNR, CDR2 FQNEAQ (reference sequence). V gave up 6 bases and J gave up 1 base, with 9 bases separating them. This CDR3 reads CASSNTRNTEAFF. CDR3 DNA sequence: TGTGCCAGCAGTAATACCAGGAACACTGAAGCTTTCTTT.

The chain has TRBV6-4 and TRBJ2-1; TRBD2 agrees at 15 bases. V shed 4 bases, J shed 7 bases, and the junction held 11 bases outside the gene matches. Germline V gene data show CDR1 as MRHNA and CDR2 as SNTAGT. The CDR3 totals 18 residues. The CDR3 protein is CASSATYGLAGGINEQFF. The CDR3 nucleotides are TGTGCCAGCAGTGCCACGTACGGACTAGCGGGGGGGATAAATGAGCAGTTCTTC.

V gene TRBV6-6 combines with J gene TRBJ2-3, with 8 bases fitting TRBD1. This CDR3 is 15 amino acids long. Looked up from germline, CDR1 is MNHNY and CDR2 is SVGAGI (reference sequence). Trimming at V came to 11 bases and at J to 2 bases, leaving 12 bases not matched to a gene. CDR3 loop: CAALDGTGFTDTQYF. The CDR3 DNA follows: TGTGCCGCACTGGACGGGACAGGATTCACAGATACGCAGTATTTT.

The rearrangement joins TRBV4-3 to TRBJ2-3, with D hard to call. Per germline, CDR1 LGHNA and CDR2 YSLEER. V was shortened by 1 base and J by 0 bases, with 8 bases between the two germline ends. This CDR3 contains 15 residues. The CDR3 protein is CASSQGAASTDTQYF. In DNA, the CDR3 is TGCGCCAGCAGCCAAGGGGCAGCTAGCACAGATACGCAGTATTTT.

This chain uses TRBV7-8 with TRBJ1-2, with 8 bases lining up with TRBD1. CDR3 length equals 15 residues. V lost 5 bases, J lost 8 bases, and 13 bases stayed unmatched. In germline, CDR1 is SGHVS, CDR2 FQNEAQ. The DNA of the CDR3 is TGTGCCAGCAGCCCGGGACAGGCCCTTCCGATGGGCTACACCTTC. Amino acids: CASSPGQALPMGYTF.

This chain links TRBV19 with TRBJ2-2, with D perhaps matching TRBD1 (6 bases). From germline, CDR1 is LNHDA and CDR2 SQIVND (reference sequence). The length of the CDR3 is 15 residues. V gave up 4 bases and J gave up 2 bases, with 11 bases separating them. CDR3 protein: CASSTGQINTGELFF. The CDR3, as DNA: TGTGCCAGTAGTACAGGACAGATCAACACCGGGGAGCTGTTTTTT. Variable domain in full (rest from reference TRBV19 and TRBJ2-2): DGGITQSPKYLFRKEGQNVTLSCEQNLNHDAMYWYRQDPGQGLRLIYYSQIVNDFQKGDIAEGYSVSREKKESFPLTVTSAQKNPTAFYLCASSTGQINTGELFFGEGSRLTVL.

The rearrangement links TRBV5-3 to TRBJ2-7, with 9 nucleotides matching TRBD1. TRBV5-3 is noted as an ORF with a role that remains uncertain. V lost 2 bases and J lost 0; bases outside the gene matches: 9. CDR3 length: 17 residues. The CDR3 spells CARSFHWTGENSYEQYF. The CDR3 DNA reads TGTGCCAGAAGCTTCCACTGGACAGGGGAGAACTCCTACGAGCAGTACTTC.

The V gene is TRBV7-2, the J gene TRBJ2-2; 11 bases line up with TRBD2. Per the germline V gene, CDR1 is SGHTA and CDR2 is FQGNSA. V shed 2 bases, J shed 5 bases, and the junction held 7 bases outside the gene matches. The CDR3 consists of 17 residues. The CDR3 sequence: CASSLTSGGYKTGELFF. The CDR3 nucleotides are TGTGCCAGCAGCTTAACTAGCGGGGGTTACAAAACCGGGGAGCTGTTTTTT.

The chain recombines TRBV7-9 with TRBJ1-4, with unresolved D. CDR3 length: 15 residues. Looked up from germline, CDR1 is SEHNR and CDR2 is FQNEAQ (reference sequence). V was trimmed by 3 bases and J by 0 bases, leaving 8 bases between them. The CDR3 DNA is TGTGCCAGCAGCTTGGTCCCGGCAACTAATGAAAAACTGTTTTTT. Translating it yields CASSLVPATNEKLFF.

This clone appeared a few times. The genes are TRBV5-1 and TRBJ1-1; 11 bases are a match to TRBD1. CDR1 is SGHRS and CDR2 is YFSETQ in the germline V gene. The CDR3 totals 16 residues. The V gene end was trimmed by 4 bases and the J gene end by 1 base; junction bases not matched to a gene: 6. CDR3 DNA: TGCGCCAGCAGCACCGGACAGGGGGCCGCGAACACTGAAGCTTTCTTT. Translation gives CASSTGQGAANTEAFF.

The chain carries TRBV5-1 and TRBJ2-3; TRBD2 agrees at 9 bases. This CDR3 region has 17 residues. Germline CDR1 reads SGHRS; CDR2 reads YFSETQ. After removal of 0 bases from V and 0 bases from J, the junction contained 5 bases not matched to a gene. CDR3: CASSLAATSGSTDTQYF. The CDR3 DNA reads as TGCGCCAGCAGCTTGGCCGCGACTAGCGGAAGCACAGATACGCAGTATTTT. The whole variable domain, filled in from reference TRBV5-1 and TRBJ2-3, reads KAGVTQTPRYLIKTRGQQVTLSCSPISGHRSVSWYQQTPGQGLQFLFEYFSETQRNKGNFPGRFSGRQFSNSRSEMNVSTLELGDSALYLCASSLAATSGSTDTQYFGPGTRLTVL.

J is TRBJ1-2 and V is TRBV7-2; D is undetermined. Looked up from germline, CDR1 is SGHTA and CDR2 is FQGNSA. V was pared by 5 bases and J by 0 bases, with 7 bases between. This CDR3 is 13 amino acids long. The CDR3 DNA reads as TGTGCCAGCAGCCTCGGGGCTAACTATGGCTACACCTTC. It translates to CASSLGANYGYTF.

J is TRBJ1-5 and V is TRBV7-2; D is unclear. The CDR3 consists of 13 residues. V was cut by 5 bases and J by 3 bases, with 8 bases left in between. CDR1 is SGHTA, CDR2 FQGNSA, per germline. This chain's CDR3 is CASSPGSNQPQHF. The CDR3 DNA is TGTGCCAGCAGCCCAGGCTCCAATCAGCCCCAGCATTTT.

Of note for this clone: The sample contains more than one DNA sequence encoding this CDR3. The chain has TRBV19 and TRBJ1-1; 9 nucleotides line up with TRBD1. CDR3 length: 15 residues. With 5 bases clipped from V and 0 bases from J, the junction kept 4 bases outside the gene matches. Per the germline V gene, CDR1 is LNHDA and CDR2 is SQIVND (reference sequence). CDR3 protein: CASSLGDRVNTEAFF. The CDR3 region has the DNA TGTGCCAGTAGTTTGGGGGACAGGGTGAACACTGAAGCTTTCTTT.

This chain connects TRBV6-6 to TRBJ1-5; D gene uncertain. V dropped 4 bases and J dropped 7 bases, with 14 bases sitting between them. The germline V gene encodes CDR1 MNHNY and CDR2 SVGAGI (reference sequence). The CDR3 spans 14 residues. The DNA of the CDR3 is TGTGCCAGCAGTTTCTTGAGGGCACGGCAGCCCCAGCATTTT. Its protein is CASSFLRARQPQHF.

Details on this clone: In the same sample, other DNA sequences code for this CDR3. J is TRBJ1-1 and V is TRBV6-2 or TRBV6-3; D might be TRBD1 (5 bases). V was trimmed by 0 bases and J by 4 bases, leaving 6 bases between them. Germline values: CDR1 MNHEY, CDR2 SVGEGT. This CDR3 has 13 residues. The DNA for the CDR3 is TGTGCCAGCAGTTACTCCGGGGGCACTGAAGCTTTCTTT. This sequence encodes CASSYSGGTEAFF.

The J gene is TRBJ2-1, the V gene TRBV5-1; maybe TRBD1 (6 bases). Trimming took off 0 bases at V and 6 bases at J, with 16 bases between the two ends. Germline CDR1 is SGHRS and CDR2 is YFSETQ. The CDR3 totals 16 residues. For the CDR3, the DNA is TGCGCCAGCAGCTTGGCCGAGGGGGTCCCCCCCAATGAGCAGTTCTTC. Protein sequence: CASSLAEGVPPNEQFF.

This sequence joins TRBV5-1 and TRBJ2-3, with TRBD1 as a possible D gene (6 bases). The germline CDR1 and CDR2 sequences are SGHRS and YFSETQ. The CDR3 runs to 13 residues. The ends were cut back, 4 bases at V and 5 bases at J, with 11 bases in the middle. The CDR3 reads CASSDRIEDTQYF. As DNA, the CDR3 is TGCGCCAGCAGCGACAGGATTGAAGATACGCAGTATTTT.

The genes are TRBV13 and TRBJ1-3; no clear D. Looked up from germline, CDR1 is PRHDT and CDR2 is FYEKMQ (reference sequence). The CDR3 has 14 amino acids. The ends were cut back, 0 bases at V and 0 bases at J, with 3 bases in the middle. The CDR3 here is CASSLGFSGNTIYF. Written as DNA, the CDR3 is TGTGCCAGCAGCTTAGGCTTCTCTGGAAACACCATATATTTT. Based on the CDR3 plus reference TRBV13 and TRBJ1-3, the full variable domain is AAGVIQSPRHLIKEKRETATLKCYPIPRHDTVYWYQQGPGQDPQFLISFYEKMQSDKGSIPDRFSAQQFSDYHSELNMSSLELGDSALYFCASSLGFSGNTIYFGEGSWLTVV.

In nucleotides, the CDR3 is TGTGCCAGCAGTGACGGGACACCGAGCACAGATACGCAGTATTTT. Its translation: CASSDGTPSTDTQYF. J is TRBJ2-3 and V is TRBV2; D is possibly TRBD1 (6 bases). The germline V and J ends were trimmed by 3 bases and 0 bases, with 10 bases remaining between them. The CDR3 runs 15 residues. Germline CDR1 reads SNHLY; CDR2 reads FYNNEI.

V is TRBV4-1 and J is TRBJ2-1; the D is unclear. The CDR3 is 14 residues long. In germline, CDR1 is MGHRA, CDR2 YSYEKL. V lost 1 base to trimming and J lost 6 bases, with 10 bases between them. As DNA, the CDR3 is TGCGCCAGCAGCCAAGCTTTTCCGGGCAATGAGCAGTTCTTC. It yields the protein CASSQAFPGNEQFF.

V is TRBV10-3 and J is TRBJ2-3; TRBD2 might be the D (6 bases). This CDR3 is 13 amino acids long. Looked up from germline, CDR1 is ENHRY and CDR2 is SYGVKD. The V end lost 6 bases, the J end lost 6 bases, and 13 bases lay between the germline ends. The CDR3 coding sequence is TGTGCCATCAGAGGTGGGCGGGGTGATACGCAGTATTTT. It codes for CAIRGGRGDTQYF.